The clone carrying this TCR beta chain appeared a few times. The germline V and J ends were trimmed by 1 base and 2 bases, with 5 bases remaining between them. The CDR3 extends over 13 amino acids. Germline CDR1 and CDR2: MNHEY and SMNVEV (reference sequence). This sample is drawn from a study of identical twins. TCRdb recomputed calls from the 5' RACE reads with MiXCR, one row per CDR3 protein. The data contain around 100,000 distinct CDR3 sequences, 4.5% to 6.5% of them seen just once; the ten biggest clones take up less than 15%. The chain couples TRBV27 to TRBJ2-5; D ambiguous. Sequencing was done on a sample of memory T cells sorted from blood. This receptor was identified in a woman between 50 and 59 years old in good health. The CDR3 sequence: CASSLWGQETQYF. The DNA of the CDR3 is TGTGCCAGCAGTTTATGGGGTCAAGAGACCCAGTACTTC.